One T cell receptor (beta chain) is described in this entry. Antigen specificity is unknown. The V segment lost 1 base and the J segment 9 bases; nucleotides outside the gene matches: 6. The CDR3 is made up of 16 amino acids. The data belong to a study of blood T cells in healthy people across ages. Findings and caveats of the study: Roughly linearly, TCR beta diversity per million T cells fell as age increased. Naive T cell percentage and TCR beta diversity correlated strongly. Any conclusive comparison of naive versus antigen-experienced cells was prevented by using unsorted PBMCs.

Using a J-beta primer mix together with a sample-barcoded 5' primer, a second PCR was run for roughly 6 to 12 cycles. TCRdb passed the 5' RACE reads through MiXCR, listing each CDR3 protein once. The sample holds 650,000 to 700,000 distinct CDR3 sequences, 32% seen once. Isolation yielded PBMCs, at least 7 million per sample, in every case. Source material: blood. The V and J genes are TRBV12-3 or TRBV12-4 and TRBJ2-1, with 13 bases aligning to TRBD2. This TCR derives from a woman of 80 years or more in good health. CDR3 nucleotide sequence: TGTGCCAGCAGTTTAGGGACTAGCGGGAGTATCGGTGAGCAGTTCTTC. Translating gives CASSLGTSGSIGEQFF.